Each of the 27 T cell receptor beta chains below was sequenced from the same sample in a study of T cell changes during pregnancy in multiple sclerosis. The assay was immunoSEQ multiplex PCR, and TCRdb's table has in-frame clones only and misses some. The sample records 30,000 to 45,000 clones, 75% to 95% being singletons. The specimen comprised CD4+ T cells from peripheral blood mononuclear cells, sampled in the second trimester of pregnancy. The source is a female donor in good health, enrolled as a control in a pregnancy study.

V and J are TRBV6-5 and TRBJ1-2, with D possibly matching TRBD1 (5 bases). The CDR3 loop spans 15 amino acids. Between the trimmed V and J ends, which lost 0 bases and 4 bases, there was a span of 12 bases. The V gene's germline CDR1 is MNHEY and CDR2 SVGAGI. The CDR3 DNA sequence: TGTGCCAGCAGTTACTCGCGGTGGCAGGGCTATGGCTACACCTTC. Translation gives CASSYSRWQGYGYTF.

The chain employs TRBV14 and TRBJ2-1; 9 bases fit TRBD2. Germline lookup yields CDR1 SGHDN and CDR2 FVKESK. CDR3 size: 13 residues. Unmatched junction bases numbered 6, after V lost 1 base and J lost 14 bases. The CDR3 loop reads CASSQGLAGGEFF. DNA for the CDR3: TGTGCCAGCAGCCAAGGGCTGGCGGGAGGGGAGTTCTTC.

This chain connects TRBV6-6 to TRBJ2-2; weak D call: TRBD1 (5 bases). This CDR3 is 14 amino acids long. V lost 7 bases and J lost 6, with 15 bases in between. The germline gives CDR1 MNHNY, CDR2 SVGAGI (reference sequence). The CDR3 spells CASIPGANSGELFF. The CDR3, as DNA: TGTGCCAGCATACCTGGGGCAAATTCCGGGGAGCTGTTTTTT.

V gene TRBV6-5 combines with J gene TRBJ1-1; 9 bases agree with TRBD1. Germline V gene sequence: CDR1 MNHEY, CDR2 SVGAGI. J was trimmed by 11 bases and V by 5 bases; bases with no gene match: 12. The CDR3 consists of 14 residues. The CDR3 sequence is CASSRTGGHPHAFF. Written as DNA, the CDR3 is TGTGCCAGCAGTCGAACAGGGGGCCACCCCCATGCTTTCTTT.

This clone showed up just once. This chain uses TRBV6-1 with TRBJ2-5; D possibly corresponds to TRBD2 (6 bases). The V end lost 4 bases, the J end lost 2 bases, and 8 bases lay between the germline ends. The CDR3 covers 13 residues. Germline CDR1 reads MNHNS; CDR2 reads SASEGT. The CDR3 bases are TGTGCCAGCAGTGGACTAGAACAAGAGACCCAGTACTTC. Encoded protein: CASSGLEQETQYF.

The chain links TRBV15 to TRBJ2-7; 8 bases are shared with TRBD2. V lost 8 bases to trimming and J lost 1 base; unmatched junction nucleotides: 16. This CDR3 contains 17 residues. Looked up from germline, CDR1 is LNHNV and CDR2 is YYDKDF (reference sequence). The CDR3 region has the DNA TGTGCCACCCCCCCCCAGCGGGAGAGGTTGAGGTCCTACGAGCAGTACTTC. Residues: CATPPQRERLRSYEQYF.

DNA of the CDR3: TGTGCCAGCAGGAGGGGGGACAGTACATACACAGATACGCAGTATTTT. It translates to CASRRGDSTYTDTQYF. The rearrangement uses TRBV2 and TRBJ2-3; possibly TRBD1 for D (7 bases). Germline V gene lookup returns CDR1 SNHLY and CDR2 FYNNEI. Deletions cut 6 bases from V and 2 bases from J, with 18 bases between. This CDR3 spans 16 amino acids.

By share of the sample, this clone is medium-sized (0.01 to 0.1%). In nucleotides, the CDR3 is TGTGCCCTTAAAGGGGCCTTTAGCACAGATACGCAGTATTTT. Protein product: CALKGAFSTDTQYF. V usage is TRBV10-3 and J usage is TRBJ2-3; perhaps TRBD1 as D (5 bases). Germline-derived CDR1 and CDR2 are ENHRY and SYGVKD. The CDR3 has 14 residues. V was trimmed by 11 bases and J by 0 bases, leaving 15 bases between them.

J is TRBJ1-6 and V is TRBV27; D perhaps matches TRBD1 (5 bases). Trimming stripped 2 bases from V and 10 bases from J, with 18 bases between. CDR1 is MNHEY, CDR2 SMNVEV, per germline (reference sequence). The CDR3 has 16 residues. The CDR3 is CASSLTTAGLGSPLHF. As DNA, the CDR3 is TGTGCCAGCAGTTTAACCACGGCAGGGTTAGGGTCACCCCTCCACTTT.

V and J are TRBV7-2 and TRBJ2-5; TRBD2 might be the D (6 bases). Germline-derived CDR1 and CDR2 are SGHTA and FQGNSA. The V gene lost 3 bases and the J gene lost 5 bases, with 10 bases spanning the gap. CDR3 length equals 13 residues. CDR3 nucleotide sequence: TGTGCCAGCAGCTTCCCCGGAGGGGAGACCCAGTACTTC. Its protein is CASSFPGGETQYF. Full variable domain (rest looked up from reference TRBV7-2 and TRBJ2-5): GAGVSQSPSNKVTEKGKDVELRCDPISGHTALYWYRQSLGQGLEFLIYFQGNSAPDKSGLPSDRFSAERTGGSVSTLTIQRTQQEDSAVYLCASSFPGGETQYFGPGTRLLVL.

In DNA, the CDR3 is TGTGCCAGCAGCTTCGTCGGCGGGAGAGATACGCAGTATTTT. This sequence encodes CASSFVGGRDTQYF. The chain is built from TRBV7-9 and TRBJ2-3, with 7 bases that match TRBD2. The ends lost 3 bases at V and 5 bases at J; junction bases unmatched: 5. There are 14 residues in the CDR3. Germline CDR1 and CDR2: SEHNR and FQNEAQ (reference sequence).

CDR3 DNA sequence: TGTGCCAGCAGTACGGAGCTTAGCAATCAGCCCCAGCATTTT. It is translated as CASSTELSNQPQHF. V gene TRBV7-9 combines with J gene TRBJ1-5; D gene unclear. With 6 bases removed from V and 0 bases from J, the gap between germline ends came to 9 bases. The CDR3 sequence is 14 residues long. The germline V gene encodes CDR1 SEHNR and CDR2 FQNEAQ (reference sequence).

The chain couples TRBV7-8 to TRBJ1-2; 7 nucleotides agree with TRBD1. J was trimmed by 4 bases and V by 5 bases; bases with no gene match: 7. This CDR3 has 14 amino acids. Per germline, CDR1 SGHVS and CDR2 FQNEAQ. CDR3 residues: CASSVGRDSYGYTF. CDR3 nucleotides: TGTGCCAGCAGCGTCGGGAGGGACAGCTATGGCTACACCTTC.

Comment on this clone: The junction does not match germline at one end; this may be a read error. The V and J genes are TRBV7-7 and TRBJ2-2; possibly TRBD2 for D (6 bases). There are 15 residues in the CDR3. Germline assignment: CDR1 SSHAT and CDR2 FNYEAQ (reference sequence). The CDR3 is CASSGGTSHGGELFF. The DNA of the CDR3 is TGTGCTAGCAGCGGAGGGACTTCCCACGGCGGGGAGCTGTTTTTT.

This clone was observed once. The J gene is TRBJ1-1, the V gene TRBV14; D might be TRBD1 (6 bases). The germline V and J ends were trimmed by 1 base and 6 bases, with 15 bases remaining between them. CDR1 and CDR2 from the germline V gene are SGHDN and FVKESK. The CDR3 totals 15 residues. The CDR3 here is CASSQGFGGAAEAFF. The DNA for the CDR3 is TGTGCCAGCAGCCAAGGTTTCGGGGGGGCGGCTGAAGCTTTCTTT.

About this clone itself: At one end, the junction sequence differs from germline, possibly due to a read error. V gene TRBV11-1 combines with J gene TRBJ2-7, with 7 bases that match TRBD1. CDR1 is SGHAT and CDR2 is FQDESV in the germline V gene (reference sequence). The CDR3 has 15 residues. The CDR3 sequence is CASSLQFGTAYGQYF. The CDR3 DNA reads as TGTGCCAGCAGCTTACAGTTTGGGACAGCATACGGGCAGTACTTC.

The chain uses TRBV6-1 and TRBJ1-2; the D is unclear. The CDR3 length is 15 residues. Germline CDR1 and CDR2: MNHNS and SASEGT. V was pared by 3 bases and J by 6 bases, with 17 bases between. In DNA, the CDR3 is TGTGCCAGCAGTGATTATTCCGGGTTCGAGGATGGCTACACCTTC. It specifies CASSDYSGFEDGYTF.

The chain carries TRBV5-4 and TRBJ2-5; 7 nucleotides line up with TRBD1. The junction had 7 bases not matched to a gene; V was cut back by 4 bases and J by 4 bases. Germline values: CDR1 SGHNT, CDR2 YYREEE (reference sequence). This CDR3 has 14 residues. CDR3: CASSRQGSVETQYF. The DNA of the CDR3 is TGTGCCAGCAGCCGACAGGGTTCGGTAGAGACCCAGTACTTC.

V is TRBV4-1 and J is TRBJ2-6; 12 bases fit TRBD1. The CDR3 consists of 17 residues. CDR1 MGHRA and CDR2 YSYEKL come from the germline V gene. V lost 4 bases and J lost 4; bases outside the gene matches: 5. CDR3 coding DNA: TGCGCCAGCAGCCCCGGGACAGGGGGCGCAGGGGCCAACGTCCTGACTTTC. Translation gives CASSPGTGGAGANVLTF.

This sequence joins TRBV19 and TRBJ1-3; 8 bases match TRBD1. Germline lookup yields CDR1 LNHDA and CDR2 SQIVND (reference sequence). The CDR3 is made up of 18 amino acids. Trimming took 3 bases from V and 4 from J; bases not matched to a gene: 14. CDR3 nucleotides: TGTGCCAGTAGTATCCCACTCTCGTCAGGGGGCCGCGGAAACACCATATATTTT. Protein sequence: CASSIPLSSGGRGNTIYF.

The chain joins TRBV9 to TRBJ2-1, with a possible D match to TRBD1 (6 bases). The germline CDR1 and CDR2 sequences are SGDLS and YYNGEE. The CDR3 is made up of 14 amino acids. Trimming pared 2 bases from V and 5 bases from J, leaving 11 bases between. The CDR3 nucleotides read TGTGCCAGCAGCGTCTCGGGACAAAACAATGAGCAGTTCTTC. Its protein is CASSVSGQNNEQFF. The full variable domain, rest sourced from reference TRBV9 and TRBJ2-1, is DSGVTQTPKHLITATGQRVTLRCSPRSGDLSVYWYQQSLDQGLQFLIQYYNGEERAKGNILERFSAQQFPDLHSELNLSSLELGDSALYFCASSVSGQNNEQFFGPGTRLTVL.

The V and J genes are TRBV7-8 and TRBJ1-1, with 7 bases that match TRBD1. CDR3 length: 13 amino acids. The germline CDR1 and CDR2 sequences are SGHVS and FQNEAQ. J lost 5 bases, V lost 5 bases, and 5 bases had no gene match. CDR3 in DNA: TGTGCCAGCAGCCATACAGGGGAGACTGAAGCTTTCTTT. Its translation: CASSHTGETEAFF.

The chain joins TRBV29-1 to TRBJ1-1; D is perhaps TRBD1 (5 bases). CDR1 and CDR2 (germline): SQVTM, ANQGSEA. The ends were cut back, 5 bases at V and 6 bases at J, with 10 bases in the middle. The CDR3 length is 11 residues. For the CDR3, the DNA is TGCAGCGTTTCGGGGGGATCTGAAGCTTTCTTT. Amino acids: CSVSGGSEAFF.

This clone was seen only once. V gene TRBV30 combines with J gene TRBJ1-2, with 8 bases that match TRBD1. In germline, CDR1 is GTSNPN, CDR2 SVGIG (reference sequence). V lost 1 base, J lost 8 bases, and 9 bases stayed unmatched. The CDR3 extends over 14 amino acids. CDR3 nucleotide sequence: TGTGCCTGGAGTGCCATCAGGGGGCTAGAAGGCTACACCTTC. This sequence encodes CAWSAIRGLEGYTF.

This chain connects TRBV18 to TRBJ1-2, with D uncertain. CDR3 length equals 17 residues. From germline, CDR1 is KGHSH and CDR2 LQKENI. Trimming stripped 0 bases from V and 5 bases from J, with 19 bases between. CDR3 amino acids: CASSPPGLGNLGYGYTF. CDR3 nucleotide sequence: TGTGCCAGCTCACCACCTGGCCTGGGTAACCTCGGGTATGGCTACACCTTC.

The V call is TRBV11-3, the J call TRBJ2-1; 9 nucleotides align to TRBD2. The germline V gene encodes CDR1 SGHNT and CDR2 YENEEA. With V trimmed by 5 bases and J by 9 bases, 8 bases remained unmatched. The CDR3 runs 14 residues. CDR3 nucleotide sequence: TGTGCCAGCAGCCCAAGGGCGGGAGGGGGTGAGCAGTTCTTC. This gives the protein CASSPRAGGGEQFF.

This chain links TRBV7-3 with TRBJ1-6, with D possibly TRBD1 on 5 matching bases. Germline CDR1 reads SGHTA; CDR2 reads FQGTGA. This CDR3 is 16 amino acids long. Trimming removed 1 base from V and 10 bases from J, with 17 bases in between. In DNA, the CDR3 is TGTGCCAGCAGCTTAAGGGGGGGGACGGCCAGGTCACCCCTCCACTTT. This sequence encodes CASSLRGGTARSPLHF.